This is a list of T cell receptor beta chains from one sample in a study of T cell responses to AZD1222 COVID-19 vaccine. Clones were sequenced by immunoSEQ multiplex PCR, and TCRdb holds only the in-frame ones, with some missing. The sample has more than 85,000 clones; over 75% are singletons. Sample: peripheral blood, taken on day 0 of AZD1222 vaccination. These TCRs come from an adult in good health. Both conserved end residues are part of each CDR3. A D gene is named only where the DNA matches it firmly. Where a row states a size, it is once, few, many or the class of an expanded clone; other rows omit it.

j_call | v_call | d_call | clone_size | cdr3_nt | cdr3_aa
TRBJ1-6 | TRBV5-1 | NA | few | TGCGCCAGCAGCTTGGACAGGGCCACAAATTCACCCCTCCACTTT | CASSLDRATNSPLHF
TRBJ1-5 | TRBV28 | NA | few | TGTGCCAGCAGCCCGGCCAGGGGAGCTCAGCCCCAGCATTTT | CASSPARGAQPQHF
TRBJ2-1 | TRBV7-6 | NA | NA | TGTGCCAGCAGCTTAGCGTTTTCGGGGCACTCCTACAATGAGCAGTTCTTC | CASSLAFSGHSYNEQFF
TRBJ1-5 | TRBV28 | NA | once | TGTGCCAGCAGTTTAATCCCCAGGGCGGGCAATCAGCCCCAGCATTTT | CASSLIPRAGNQPQHF
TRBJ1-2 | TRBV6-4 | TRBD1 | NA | TGTGCCAGCAGTGAAGAGGGGGCAGGGGGCTACACCTTC | CASSEEGAGGYTF
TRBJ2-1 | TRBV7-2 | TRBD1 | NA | TGTGCCAGCAGCTGGGACAGATACAATGAGCAGTTCTTC | CASSWDRYNEQFF
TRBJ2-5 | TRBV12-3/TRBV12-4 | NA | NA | TGTGCCAGCAGCTGGACAGAAGCGACCCAGTACTTC | CASSWTEATQYF
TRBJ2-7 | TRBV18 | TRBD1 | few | TGTGCCAGCTCACCCGGGACAGAGGACTACGAGCAGTACTTC | CASSPGTEDYEQYF
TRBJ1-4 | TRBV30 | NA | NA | TGTGCCTGGAGCGGACTACAGGGTATCAGAAATGAAAAACTGTTTTTT | CAWSGLQGIRNEKLFF
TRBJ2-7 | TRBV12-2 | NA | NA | TGTGCAAGTCGCTTAGGGTATCGGGGGGTCTACGAGCAGTACTTC | CASRLGYRGVYEQYF
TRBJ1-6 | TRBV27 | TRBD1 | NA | TGTGCCAGCAGCCGGACAGGGGCTAATTCACCCCTCCACTTT | CASSRTGANSPLHF
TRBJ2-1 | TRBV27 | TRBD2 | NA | TGTGCCAGCAGTACCGTGACTAGCGGAGCCCCCTACAATGAGCAGTTCTTC | CASSTVTSGAPYNEQFF
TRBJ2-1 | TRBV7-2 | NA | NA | TGTGCCAGCAGCTACAACTGGGTAGGAAATGAGCAGTTCTTC | CASSYNWVGNEQFF
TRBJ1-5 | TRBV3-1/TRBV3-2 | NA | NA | TGTGCCAGCAGCTATCTCCGAGGGCCCCAGCATTTT | CASSYLRGPQHF
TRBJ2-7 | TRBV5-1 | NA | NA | TGCGCCAGCAGCCCCCTAGGCGCAAACTCCTACGAGCAGTACTTC | CASSPLGANSYEQYF
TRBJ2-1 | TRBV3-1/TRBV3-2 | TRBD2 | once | TGTGCCAGCAGCCAAGGGCCAGCGGGGGGTCTTAATGAGCAGTTCTTC | CASSQGPAGGLNEQFF
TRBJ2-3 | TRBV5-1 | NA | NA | TGCGCCAGCAGCCCGGGGCCTAGCACAGATACGCAGTATTTT | CASSPGPSTDTQYF
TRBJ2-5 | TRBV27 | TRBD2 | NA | TGTGCCAGCAGTTTGCTGACTAGCGGGGGCCGAGAGACCCAGTACTTC | CASSLLTSGGRETQYF
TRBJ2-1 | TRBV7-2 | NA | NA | TGTGCCAGCAGCTTAGGTGTCGAGCAGTTCTTC | CASSLGVEQFF
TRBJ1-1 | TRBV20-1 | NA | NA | TGCAGTGCTAGTGTTGACAGGAACTTGAACACTGAAGCTTTCTTT | CSASVDRNLNTEAFF
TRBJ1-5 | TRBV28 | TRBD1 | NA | TGTGCCAGCAGTTCCTCCGGGACAGGGATTCAGCCCCAGCATTTT | CASSSSGTGIQPQHF
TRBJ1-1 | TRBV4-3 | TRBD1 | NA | TGCGCCAGCAGCCCGGGACAGGAGCGGCCTGAAGCTTTCTTT | CASSPGQERPEAFF
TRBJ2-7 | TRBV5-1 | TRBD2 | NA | TGCGCCAGCAGCTTAACCGGGACTAGCGAGTACGAGCAGTACTTC | CASSLTGTSEYEQYF
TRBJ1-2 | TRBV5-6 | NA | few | TGTGCCAGCAGCTTGGAAAACCGCCTAGGGGGTGGCTACACCTTC | CASSLENRLGGGYTF
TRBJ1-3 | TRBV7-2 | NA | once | TGTGCCAGCAGGGCCGGGTCGGGAAACACCATATATTTT | CASRAGSGNTIYF
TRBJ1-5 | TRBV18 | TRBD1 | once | TGTGCCAGCTCACTGGAACAGGGGTGGGGCAATCAGCCCCAGCATTTT | CASSLEQGWGNQPQHF
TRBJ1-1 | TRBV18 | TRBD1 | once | TGTGCCAGCTCACTCGGGACAGGGTCAGGAACTGAAGCTTTCTTT | CASSLGTGSGTEAFF
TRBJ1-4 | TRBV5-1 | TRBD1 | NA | TGCGCCAGCAGACTTACAGGGGGAGCTAATGAAAAACTGTTTTTT | CASRLTGGANEKLFF
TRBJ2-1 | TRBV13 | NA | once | TGTGCCAGCAGTTTACGGGGTAATGAGCAGTTCTTC | CASSLRGNEQFF